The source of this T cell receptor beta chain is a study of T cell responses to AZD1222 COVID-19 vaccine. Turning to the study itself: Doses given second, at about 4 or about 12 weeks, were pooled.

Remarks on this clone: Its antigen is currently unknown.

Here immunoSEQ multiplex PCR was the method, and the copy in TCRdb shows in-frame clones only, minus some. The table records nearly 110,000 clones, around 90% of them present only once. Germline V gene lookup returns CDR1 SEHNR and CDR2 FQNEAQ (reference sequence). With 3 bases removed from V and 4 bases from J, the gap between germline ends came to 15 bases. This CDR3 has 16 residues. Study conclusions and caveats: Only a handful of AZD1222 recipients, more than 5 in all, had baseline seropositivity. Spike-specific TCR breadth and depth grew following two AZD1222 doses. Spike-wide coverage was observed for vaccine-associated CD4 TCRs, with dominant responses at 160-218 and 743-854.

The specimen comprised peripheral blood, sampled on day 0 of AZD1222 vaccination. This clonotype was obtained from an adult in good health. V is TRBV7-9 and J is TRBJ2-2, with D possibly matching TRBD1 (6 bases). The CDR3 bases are TGTGCCAGCAGCTTTGCCCAGGGGAGAAGCACCGGGGAGCTGTTTTTT. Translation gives CASSFAQGRSTGELFF.